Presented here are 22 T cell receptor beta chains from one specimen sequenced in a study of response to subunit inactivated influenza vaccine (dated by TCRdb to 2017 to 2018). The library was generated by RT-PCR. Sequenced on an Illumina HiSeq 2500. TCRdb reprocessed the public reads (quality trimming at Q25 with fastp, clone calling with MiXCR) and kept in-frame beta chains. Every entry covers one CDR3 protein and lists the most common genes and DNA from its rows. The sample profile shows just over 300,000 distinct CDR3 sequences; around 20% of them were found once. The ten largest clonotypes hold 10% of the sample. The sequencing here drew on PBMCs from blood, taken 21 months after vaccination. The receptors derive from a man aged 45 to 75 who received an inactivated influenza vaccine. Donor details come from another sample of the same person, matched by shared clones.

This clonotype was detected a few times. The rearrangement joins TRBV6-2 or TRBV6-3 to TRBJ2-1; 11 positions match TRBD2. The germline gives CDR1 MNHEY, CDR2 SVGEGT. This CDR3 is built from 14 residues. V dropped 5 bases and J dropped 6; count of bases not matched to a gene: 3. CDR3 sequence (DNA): TGTGCCAGCAGTAGGGGACTAGCGGCCAATGAGCAGTTCTTC. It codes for CASSRGLAANEQFF.

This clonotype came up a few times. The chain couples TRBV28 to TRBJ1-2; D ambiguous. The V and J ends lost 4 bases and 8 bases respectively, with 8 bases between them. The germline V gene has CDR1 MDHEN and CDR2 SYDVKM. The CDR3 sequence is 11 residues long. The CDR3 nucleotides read TGTGCCAGCAGTTCGATAGAGGGCTACACCTTC. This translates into CASSSIEGYTF.

This CDR3 reads CASSLGTSGTQYF. The CDR3 bases are TGTGCCAGCAGCCTCGGGACTAGCGGGACCCAGTACTTC. This chain connects TRBV3-1 to TRBJ2-5; 11 bases fit TRBD2. The CDR3 totals 13 residues. From germline, CDR1 is LGHDT and CDR2 YNNKEL (reference sequence). The J segment lost 7 bases and the V segment lost 4 bases, leaving 2 bases of the junction unmatched.

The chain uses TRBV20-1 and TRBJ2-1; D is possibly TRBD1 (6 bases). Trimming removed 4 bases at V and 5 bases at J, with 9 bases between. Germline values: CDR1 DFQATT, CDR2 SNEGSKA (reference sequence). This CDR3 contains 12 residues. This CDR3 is CSANRVNNEQFF. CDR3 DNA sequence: TGCAGTGCTAACAGGGTAAACAATGAGCAGTTCTTC.

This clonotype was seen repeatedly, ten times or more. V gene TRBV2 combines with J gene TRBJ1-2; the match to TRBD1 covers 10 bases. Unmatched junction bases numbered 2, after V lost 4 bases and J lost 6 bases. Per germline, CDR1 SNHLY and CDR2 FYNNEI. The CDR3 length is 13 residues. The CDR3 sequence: CASSGDRGNGYTF. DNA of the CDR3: TGTGCCAGCAGTGGGGACAGGGGCAATGGCTACACCTTC.

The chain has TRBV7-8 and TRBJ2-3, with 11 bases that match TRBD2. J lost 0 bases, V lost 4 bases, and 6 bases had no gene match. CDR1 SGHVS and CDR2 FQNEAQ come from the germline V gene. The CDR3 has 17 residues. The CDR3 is CASSSKRTSGSTDTQYF. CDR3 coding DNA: TGTGCCAGCAGCTCCAAAAGGACTAGCGGGAGCACAGATACGCAGTATTTT.

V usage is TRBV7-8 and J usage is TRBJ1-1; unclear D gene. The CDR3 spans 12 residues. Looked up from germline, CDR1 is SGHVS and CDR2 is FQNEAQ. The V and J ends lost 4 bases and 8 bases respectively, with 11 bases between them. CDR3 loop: CASSSEPREAFF. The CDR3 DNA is TGTGCCAGCAGCTCAGAACCGAGGGAAGCTTTCTTT. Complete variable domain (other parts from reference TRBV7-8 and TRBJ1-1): GAGVSQSPRYKVAKRGQDVALRCDPISGHVSLFWYQQALGQGPEFLTYFQNEAQLDKSGLPSDRFFAERPEGSVSTLKIQRTQQEDSAVYLCASSSEPREAFFGQGTRLTVV.

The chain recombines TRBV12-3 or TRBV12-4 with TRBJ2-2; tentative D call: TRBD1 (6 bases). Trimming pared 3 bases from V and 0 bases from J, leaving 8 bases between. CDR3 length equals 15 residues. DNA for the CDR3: TGTGCCAGCAGTTTTGGACAGACGAACACCGGGGAGCTGTTTTTT. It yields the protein CASSFGQTNTGELFF.

CDR3 loop: CSAGPGAALSYEQYF. In DNA form, the CDR3 reads TGCAGTGCTGGTCCCGGGGCCGCACTCTCCTACGAGCAGTACTTC. The genes are TRBV20-1 and TRBJ2-7, with D possibly called TRBD1 or TRBD2 (5 bases each). Germline V lookup: CDR1 DFQATT, CDR2 SNEGSKA (reference sequence). The CDR3 covers 15 residues. V lost 5 bases, J lost 0 bases, and 17 bases lay in between.

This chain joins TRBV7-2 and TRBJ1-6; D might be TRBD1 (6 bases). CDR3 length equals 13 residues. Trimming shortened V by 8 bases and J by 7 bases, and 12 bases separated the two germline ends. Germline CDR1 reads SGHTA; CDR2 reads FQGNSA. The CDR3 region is CASGGTNNSPLHF. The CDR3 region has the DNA TGTGCCAGCGGAGGGACAAACAATTCACCCCTCCACTTT.

CDR3 sequence: CASSFGSGQYNEQFF. The CDR3, as DNA: TGCGCCAGCAGCTTCGGATCAGGGCAGTACAATGAGCAGTTCTTC. The chain employs TRBV5-1 and TRBJ2-1; D is perhaps TRBD1 (5 bases). This CDR3 is built from 15 residues. V lost 2 bases, J lost 4 bases, and 13 bases lay in between. The V gene's germline CDR1 is SGHRS and CDR2 YFSETQ.

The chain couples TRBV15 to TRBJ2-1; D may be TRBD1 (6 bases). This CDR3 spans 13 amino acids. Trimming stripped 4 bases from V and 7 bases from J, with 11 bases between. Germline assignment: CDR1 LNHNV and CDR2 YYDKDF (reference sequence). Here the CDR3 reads CATSISRGNEQFF. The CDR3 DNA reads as TGTGCCACCAGCATTTCCAGGGGAAATGAGCAGTTCTTC.

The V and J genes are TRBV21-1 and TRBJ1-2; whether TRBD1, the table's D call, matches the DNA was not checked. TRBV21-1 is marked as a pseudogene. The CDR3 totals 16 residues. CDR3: CASSQPGQQTNYGYTF. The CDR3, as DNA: TGTGCCAGCAGCCAGCCGGGACAGCAAACTAACTATGGCTACACCTTC.

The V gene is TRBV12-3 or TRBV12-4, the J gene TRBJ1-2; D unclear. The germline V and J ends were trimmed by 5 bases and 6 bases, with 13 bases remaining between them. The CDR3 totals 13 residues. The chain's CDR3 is CASSLPSYNGYTF. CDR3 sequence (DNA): TGTGCCAGCAGTCTACCCTCGTATAATGGCTACACCTTC.

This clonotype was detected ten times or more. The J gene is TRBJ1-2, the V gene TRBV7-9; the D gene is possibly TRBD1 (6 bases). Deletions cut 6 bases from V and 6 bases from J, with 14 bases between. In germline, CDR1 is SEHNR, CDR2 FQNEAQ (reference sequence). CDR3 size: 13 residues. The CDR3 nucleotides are TGTGCCAGCAGTACCGGGACATTCGATGGCTACACCTTC. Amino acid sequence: CASSTGTFDGYTF.

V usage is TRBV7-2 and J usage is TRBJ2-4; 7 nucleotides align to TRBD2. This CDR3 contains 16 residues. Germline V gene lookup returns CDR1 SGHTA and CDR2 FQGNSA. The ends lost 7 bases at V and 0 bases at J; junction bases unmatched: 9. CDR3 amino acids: CASTLGGLLAKNIQYF. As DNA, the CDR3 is TGTGCCAGCACCCTGGGGGGACTACTAGCCAAAAACATTCAGTACTTC.

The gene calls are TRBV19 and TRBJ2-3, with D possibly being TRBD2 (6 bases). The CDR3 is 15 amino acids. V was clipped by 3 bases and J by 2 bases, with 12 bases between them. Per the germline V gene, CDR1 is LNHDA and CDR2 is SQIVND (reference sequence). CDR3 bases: TGTGCCAGTAGTATGATCGGGACTGTCACAGATACGCAGTATTTT. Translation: CASSMIGTVTDTQYF.

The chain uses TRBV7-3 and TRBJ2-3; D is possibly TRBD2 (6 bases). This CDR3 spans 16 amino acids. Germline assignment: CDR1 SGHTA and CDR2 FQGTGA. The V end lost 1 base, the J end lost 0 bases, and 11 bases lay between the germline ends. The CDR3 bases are TGTGCCAGCAGCTTAAACCCCGGGACTAGCACAGATACGCAGTATTTT. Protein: CASSLNPGTSTDTQYF.

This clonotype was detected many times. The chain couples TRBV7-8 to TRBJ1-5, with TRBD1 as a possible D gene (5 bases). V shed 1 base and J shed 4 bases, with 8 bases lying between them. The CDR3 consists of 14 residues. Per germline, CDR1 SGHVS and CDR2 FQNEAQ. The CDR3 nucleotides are TGTGCCAGCAGCTTAGTTGCAGGGAATCAGCCCCAGCATTTT. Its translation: CASSLVAGNQPQHF.

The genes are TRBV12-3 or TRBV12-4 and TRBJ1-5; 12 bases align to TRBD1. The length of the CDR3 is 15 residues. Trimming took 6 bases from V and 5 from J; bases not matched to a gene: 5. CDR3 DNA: TGTGCCAGCAGACTCGGGACAGGGGGCGATCAGCCCCAGCATTTT. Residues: CASRLGTGGDQPQHF.

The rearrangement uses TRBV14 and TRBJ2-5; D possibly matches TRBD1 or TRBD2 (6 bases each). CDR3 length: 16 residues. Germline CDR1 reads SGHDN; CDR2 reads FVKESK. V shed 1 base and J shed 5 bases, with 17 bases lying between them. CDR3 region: CASSQGGGGGVETQYF. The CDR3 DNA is TGTGCCAGCAGCCAAGGAGGTGGAGGGGGAGTCGAGACCCAGTACTTC.

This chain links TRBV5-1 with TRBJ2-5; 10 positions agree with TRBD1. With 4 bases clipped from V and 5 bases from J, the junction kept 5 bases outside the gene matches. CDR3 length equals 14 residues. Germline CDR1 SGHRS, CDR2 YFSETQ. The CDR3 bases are TGCGCCAGCAGCGCCGGGACAGGGGTGGAGACCCAGTACTTC. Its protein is CASSAGTGVETQYF.